Presented here are 19 T cell receptor beta chains from one specimen sequenced in a study of blood T cell repertoires in COVID-19 (TCRdb year 2020). Libraries came from the immunoSEQ multiplex PCR assay. Drawn from immuneACCESS, this table holds only the in-frame rearrangements with V and J called that TCRdb kept. Clones are partly lost; checked studies trace under half to an unresolved V gene and leave the rest unexplained. For this sample there are about 34,000 clones; over 70% appear just once. Roughly 3.1% of the sample is held by the ten biggest clonotypes. Sequencing used peripheral blood. The source of these receptors is a man between 65 and 85 years old with COVID-19, enrolled during active disease.

V is TRBV9 and J is TRBJ2-1; a possible D gene is TRBD1 (6 bases). Per the germline V gene, CDR1 is SGDLS and CDR2 is YYNGEE. This CDR3 has 16 amino acids. Trimming shortened V by 3 bases and J by 8 bases, and 21 bases separated the two germline ends. In DNA form, the CDR3 reads TGTGCCAGCAGCGGCGAACAGGTAGCAGGGGTGCATGAGCAGTTCTTC. Translated, it gives CASSGEQVAGVHEQFF.

V is TRBV5-1 and J is TRBJ2-7; 8 nucleotides line up with TRBD2. Trimming removed 1 base from V and 3 bases from J; junction bases left unmatched: 9. This CDR3 is 16 amino acids long. Germline V gene sequence: CDR1 SGHRS, CDR2 YFSETQ. The CDR3 DNA follows: TGCGCCAGCAGCTTGATGTCGGGAGGGGGGTACTACGAGCAGTACTTC. This encodes CASSLMSGGGYYEQYF. Combining the CDR3 with reference TRBV5-1 and TRBJ2-7 gives the whole variable domain KAGVTQTPRYLIKTRGQQVTLSCSPISGHRSVSWYQQTPGQGLQFLFEYFSETQRNKGNFPGRFSGRQFSNSRSEMNVSTLELGDSALYLCASSLMSGGGYYEQYFGPGTRLTVT.

This rearrangement joins TRBV19 to TRBJ1-4, with D possibly matching TRBD1 (6 bases). The V end was cut by 5 bases, the J end by 7 bases, with 17 bases between. Germline V CDR1 and CDR2: LNHDA, SQIVND (reference sequence). This CDR3 is built from 15 residues. This CDR3 is CASSFSLPQGEKLFF. The CDR3 bases are TGTGCCAGTAGTTTCTCCTTGCCACAGGGTGAAAAACTGTTTTTT.

The chain has TRBV7-3 and TRBJ1-1; D uncertain. The CDR3 contains 13 residues. The germline CDR1 and CDR2 sequences are SGHTA and FQGTGA. Trimming stripped 1 base from V and 4 bases from J, with 7 bases between. Here the CDR3 DNA reads TGTGCCAGCAGCTTAAATAGGAGCACTGAAGCTTTCTTT. The encoded protein is CASSLNRSTEAFF.

The chain combines TRBV27 with TRBJ1-5, with D possibly being TRBD1 (6 bases). The CDR3 runs 12 residues. The germline V gene encodes CDR1 MNHEY and CDR2 SMNVEV (reference sequence). The germline V and J ends were trimmed by 6 bases and 16 bases, with 19 bases remaining between them. The CDR3 protein is CASRNPQGWIHF. In nucleotides, the CDR3 is TGTGCCAGCAGGAACCCGCAGGGGTGGATCCATTTT.

This clone was observed a few times. The chain couples TRBV10-3 to TRBJ1-1; D is unresolved. The CDR3 runs 13 residues. Trimming left V 11 bases short and J 1 base short, with 14 bases between. Germline loops: CDR1 ENHRY, CDR2 SYGVKD. Written as DNA, the CDR3 is TGTGCCTCCCGGGGTATGAGGAACACTGAAGCTTTCTTT. Protein product: CASRGMRNTEAFF.

V and J are TRBV5-1 and TRBJ2-1; 7 positions agree with TRBD2. The V and J ends lost 5 bases and 0 bases, in that order; junction bases with no gene match: 8. The CDR3 totals 16 residues. Per the germline V gene, CDR1 is SGHRS and CDR2 is YFSETQ. The CDR3: CASRDQAGSSYNEQFF. CDR3 nucleotide sequence: TGCGCCAGCAGAGATCAAGCGGGAAGCTCCTACAATGAGCAGTTCTTC.

V and J are TRBV18 and TRBJ2-3; D is perhaps TRBD1 (5 bases). Deletions cut 2 bases from V and 3 bases from J, with 9 bases between. The CDR3 covers 14 residues. CDR1 and CDR2 (germline): KGHSH, LQKENI. DNA of the CDR3: TGTGCCAGCTCACCAACATCAGGGACAGATACGCAGTATTTT. The encoded protein is CASSPTSGTDTQYF. The entire variable domain, with the rest obtained from reference TRBV18 and TRBJ2-3, is as follows: NAGVMQNPRHLVRRRGQEARLRCSPMKGHSHVYWYRQLPEEGLKFMVYLQKENIIDESGMPKERFSAEFPKEGPSILRIQQVVRGDSAAYFCASSPTSGTDTQYFGPGTRLTVL.

The chain carries TRBV28 and TRBJ2-7, with 7 nucleotides matching TRBD2. Unmatched junction bases numbered 11, after V lost 6 bases and J lost 0 bases. Per germline, CDR1 MDHEN and CDR2 SYDVKM. The CDR3 runs to 16 residues. CDR3 sequence reads: CASRMLSLADSYEQYF. The CDR3 DNA reads as TGTGCCAGCAGGATGTTGTCTCTAGCGGACTCCTACGAGCAGTACTTC.

The CDR3 sequence: CASSLVSPRNSGNTIYF. The CDR3 DNA is TGCGCCAGCAGCTTGGTTTCCCCCAGGAACTCTGGAAACACCATATATTTT. The J gene is TRBJ1-3, the V gene TRBV5-1; no firm D call. CDR3 length: 17 residues. Trimming took 0 bases from V and 0 from J, leaving 13 bases between them. CDR1 is SGHRS and CDR2 is YFSETQ in the germline V gene.

V is TRBV5-1 and J is TRBJ2-7; 7 positions agree with TRBD1. Germline V gives CDR1 SGHRS, CDR2 YFSETQ. This CDR3 spans 16 amino acids. The J segment lost 5 bases and the V segment lost 4 bases, leaving 15 bases of the junction unmatched. The CDR3 is CASSPATGSIMNEQYF. DNA of the CDR3: TGCGCCAGCAGCCCGGCGACAGGGTCCATTATGAACGAGCAGTACTTC.

The rearrangement joins TRBV6-5 to TRBJ1-5; 8 positions match TRBD1. With V trimmed by 5 bases and J by 5 bases, 5 bases remained unmatched. Germline V gene lookup returns CDR1 MNHEY and CDR2 SVGAGI. The CDR3 loop spans 14 amino acids. CDR3 DNA sequence: TGTGCCAGCAGTAACGGACAGGGCCATCAGCCCCAGCATTTT. It specifies CASSNGQGHQPQHF.

V usage is TRBV7-2 and J usage is TRBJ2-7, with D possibly TRBD1 on 6 matching bases. V lost 5 bases and J lost 2, with 13 bases in between. The CDR3 contains 14 residues. CDR1 and CDR2 (germline): SGHTA, FQGNSA. CDR3 DNA sequence: TGTGCCAGCAGCCCCGGGCAGGGGCCCTACGAGCAGTACTTC. This gives the protein CASSPGQGPYEQYF.

The gene calls are TRBV15 and TRBJ2-5; 7 bases map to TRBD2. Germline CDR1 and CDR2: LNHNV and YYDKDF (reference sequence). The CDR3 has 13 amino acids. V shed 5 bases and J 5 bases; nucleotides not matched to a gene: 5. CDR3 amino acids: CATSGGLRETQYF. DNA of the CDR3: TGTGCCACCAGCGGGGGACTACGGGAGACCCAGTACTTC.

The chain has TRBV30 and TRBJ1-1; D unresolved. Germline loops: CDR1 GTSNPN, CDR2 SVGIG (reference sequence). Trimming took 0 bases from V and 4 from J, leaving 6 bases between them. The CDR3 covers 12 residues. Here the CDR3 reads CAWSVWLTEAFF. CDR3 in DNA: TGTGCCTGGAGTGTATGGCTCACTGAAGCTTTCTTT.

This chain connects TRBV5-1 to TRBJ1-2, with 7 bases that match TRBD1. CDR3 size: 16 residues. Germline V gene sequence: CDR1 SGHRS, CDR2 YFSETQ. V shed 4 bases and J 4 bases; nucleotides not matched to a gene: 13. CDR3 coding DNA: TGCGCCAGCAGCCTAACCTCGGGACAGACGAGCTATGGCTACACCTTC. Translated: CASSLTSGQTSYGYTF.

The CDR3 here is CASSGQGRTDTQYF. The CDR3 DNA reads as TGTGCCAGCAGCGGACAGGGGCGCACAGATACGCAGTATTTT. The chain combines TRBV2 with TRBJ2-3; 9 bases fit TRBD1. V trimming: 6 bases; J trimming: 1 base; junction bases outside the gene matches: 2. CDR1 and CDR2 from the germline V gene are SNHLY and FYNNEI. CDR3 length: 14 residues.

The V gene is TRBV5-8, the J gene TRBJ1-5; D may be TRBD1 (5 bases). Looked up from germline, CDR1 is SGHTS and CDR2 is YDEGEE. Between the trimmed V and J ends, which lost 6 bases and 5 bases, there was a span of 15 bases. CDR3 length: 14 amino acids. CDR3 protein: CASILRQGDQPQHF. Written as DNA, the CDR3 is TGTGCCAGCATCCTTAGGCAGGGTGATCAGCCCCAGCATTTT.

This clone was observed a few times. This chain uses TRBV7-8 with TRBJ1-2, with D tentatively TRBD1 (5 bases). Germline CDR1 is SGHVS and CDR2 is FQNEAQ. This CDR3 has 17 amino acids. The V gene lost 4 bases and the J gene lost 4 bases, with 22 bases spanning the gap. CDR3 nucleotide sequence: TGTGCCAGCAGCTCAACTTGGGGAGGGGCTCTTGGCTATGGCTACACCTTC. Translating gives CASSSTWGGALGYGYTF. The complete variable domain, with remaining parts taken from reference TRBV7-8 and TRBJ1-2, reads GAGVSQSPRYKVAKRGQDVALRCDPISGHVSLFWYQQALGQGPEFLTYFQNEAQLDKSGLPSDRFFAERPEGSVSTLKIQRTQQEDSAVYLCASSSTWGGALGYGYTFGSGTRLTVV.